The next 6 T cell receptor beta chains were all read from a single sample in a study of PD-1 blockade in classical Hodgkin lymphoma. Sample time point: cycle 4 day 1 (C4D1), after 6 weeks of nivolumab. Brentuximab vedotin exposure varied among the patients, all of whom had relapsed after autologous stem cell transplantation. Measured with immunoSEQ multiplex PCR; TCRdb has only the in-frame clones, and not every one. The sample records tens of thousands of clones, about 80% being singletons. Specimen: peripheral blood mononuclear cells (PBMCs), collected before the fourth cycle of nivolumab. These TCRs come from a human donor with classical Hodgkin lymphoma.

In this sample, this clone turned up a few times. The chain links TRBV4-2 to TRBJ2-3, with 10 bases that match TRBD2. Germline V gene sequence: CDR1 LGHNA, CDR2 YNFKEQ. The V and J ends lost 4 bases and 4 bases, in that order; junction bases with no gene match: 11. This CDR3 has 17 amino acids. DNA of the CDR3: TGTGCCAGCAGCCTGCGGAGCGGGAGGGCCCCCCCAGATACGCAGTATTTT. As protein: CASSLRSGRAPPDTQYF.

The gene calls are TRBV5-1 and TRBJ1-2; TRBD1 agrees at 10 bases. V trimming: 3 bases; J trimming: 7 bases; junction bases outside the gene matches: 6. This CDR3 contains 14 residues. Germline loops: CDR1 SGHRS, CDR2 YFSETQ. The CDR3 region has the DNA TGCGCCAGCAGCTCTGGGACAGGGGCCATTGGCTACACCTTC. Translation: CASSSGTGAIGYTF.

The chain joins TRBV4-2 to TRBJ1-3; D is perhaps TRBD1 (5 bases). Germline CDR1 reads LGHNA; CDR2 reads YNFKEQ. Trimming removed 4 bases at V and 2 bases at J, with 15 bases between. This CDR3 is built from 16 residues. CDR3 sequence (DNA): TGTGCCAGCAGCCCACCTACAGGAATGGCTGGAAACACCATATATTTT. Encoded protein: CASSPPTGMAGNTIYF.

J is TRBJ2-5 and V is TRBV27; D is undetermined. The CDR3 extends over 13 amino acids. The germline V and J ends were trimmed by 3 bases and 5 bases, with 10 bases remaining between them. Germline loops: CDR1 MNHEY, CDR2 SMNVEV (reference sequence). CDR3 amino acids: CASSFGYLETQYF. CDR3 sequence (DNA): TGTGCCAGCAGTTTCGGATATTTGGAGACCCAGTACTTC.

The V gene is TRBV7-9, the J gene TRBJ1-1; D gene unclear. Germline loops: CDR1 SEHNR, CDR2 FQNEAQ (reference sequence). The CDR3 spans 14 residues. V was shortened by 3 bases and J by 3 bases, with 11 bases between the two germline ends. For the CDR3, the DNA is TGTGCCAGCAGCTTTGGGTGGGTGGACACTGAAGCTTTCTTT. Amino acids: CASSFGWVDTEAFF.

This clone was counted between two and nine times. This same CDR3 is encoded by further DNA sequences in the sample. CDR3 residues: CASSVGSPDTQYF. DNA for the CDR3: TGTGCCAGCAGCGTAGGCAGCCCAGATACGCAGTATTTT. This rearrangement joins TRBV9 to TRBJ2-3; D is uncertain. This CDR3 comprises 13 residues. The germline CDR1 and CDR2 sequences are SGDLS and YYNGEE. V shed 0 bases and J shed 4 bases, with 6 bases lying between them.